This T cell receptor (beta chain) emerged from a study of shared clonotypes between healthy human individuals. Study-wide context: CD4 naive cells filled three plates per donor, CD4 memory three, CD8 naive two and CD8 memory one.

Terminally differentiated effector memory CD45RA+ cells were excluded from the naive CD8 cells, which were CD45RO-negative and positively selected for CCR7. Each subset's genomic DNA was split evenly across several immunoSEQ plates. TCRdb's copy holds only in-frame clones and misses some; the assay was immunoSEQ multiplex PCR. Seen here are around 1.9 million clones, about 93% observed once, and the top ten hold about 1.5%. The origin of this receptor is a man between 18 and 29 years old in good health. Some clones in this sample may be carry-over from other donors' samples. Sequencing was done on a sample of naive CD8+ T cells from PBMCs.

As DNA, the CDR3 is TGTGCCAGCAGCGACACGTCGTGGACCACATTAAAAAGGGAATATGGCTACACCTTC. This translates into CASSDTSWTTLKREYGYTF. The chain is built from TRBV7-9 and TRBJ1-2; no reliable D call. CDR1 SEHNR and CDR2 FQNEAQ come from the germline V gene (reference sequence). This CDR3 has 19 amino acids. V lost 5 bases and J 5 bases, leaving 30 bases between the germline ends.